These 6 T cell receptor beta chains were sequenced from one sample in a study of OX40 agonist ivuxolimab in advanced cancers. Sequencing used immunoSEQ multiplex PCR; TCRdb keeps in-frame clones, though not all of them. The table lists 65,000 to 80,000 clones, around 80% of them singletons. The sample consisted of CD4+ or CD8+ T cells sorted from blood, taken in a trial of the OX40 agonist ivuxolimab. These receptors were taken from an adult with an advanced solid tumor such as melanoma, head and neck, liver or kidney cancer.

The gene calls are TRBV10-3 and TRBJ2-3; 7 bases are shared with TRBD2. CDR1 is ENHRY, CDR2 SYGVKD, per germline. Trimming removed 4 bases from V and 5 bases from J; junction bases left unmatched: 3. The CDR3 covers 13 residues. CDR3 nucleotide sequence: TGTGCCATCAGTGGACTAGCCATAGATACGCAGTATTTT. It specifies CAISGLAIDTQYF.

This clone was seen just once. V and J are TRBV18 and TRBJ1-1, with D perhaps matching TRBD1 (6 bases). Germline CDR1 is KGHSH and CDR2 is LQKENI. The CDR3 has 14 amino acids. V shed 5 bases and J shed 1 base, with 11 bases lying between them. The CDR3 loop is CASSKGGTNTEAFF. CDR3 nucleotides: TGTGCCAGCTCAAAAGGGGGGACGAACACTGAAGCTTTCTTT.

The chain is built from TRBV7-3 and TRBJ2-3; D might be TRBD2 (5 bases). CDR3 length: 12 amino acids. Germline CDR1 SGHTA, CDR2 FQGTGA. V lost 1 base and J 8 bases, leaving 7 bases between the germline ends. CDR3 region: CASSLNGGTQYF. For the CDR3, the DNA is TGTGCCAGCAGCTTAAATGGAGGTACGCAGTATTTT. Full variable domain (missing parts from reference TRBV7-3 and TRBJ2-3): GAGVSQTPSNKVTEKGKYVELRCDPISGHTALYWYRQSLGQGPEFLIYFQGTGAADDSGLPNDRFFAVRPEGSVSTLKIQRTERGDSAVYLCASSLNGGTQYFGPGTRLTVL.

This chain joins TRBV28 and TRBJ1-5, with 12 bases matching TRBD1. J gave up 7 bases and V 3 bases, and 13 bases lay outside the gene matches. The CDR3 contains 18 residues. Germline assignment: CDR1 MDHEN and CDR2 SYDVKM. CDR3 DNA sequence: TGTGCCAGCAGTTTCGGTACACCGGGACAGGGGGCCTCGCAGCCCCAGCATTTT. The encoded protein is CASSFGTPGQGASQPQHF.

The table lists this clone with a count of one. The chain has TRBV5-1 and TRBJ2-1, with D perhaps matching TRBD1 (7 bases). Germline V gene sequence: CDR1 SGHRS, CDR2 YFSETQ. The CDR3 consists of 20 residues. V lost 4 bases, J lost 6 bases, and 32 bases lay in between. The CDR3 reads CASSARGQPGPISGANEQFF. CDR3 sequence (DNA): TGCGCCAGCAGCGCTAGGGGACAGCCCGGGCCTATATCGGGGGCCAATGAGCAGTTCTTC.

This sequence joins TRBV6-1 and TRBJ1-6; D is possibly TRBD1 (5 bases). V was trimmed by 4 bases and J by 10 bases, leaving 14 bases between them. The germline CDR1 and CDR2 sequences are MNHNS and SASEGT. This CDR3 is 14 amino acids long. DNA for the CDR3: TGTGCCAGCAGTGGCGTACAGGATGGATCACCCCTCCACTTT. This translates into CASSGVQDGSPLHF.